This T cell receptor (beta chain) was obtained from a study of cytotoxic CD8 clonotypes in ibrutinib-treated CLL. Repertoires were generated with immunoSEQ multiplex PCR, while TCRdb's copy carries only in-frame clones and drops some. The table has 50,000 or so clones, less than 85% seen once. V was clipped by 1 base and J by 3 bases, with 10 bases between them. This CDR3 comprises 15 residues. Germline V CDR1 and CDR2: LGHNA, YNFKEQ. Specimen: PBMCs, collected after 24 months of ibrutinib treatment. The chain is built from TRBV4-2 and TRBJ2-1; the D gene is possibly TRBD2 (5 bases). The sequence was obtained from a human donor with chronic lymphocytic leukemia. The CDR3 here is CASSQATGSYNEQFF. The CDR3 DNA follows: TGTGCCAGCAGCCAAGCAACGGGAAGCTACAATGAGCAGTTCTTC.